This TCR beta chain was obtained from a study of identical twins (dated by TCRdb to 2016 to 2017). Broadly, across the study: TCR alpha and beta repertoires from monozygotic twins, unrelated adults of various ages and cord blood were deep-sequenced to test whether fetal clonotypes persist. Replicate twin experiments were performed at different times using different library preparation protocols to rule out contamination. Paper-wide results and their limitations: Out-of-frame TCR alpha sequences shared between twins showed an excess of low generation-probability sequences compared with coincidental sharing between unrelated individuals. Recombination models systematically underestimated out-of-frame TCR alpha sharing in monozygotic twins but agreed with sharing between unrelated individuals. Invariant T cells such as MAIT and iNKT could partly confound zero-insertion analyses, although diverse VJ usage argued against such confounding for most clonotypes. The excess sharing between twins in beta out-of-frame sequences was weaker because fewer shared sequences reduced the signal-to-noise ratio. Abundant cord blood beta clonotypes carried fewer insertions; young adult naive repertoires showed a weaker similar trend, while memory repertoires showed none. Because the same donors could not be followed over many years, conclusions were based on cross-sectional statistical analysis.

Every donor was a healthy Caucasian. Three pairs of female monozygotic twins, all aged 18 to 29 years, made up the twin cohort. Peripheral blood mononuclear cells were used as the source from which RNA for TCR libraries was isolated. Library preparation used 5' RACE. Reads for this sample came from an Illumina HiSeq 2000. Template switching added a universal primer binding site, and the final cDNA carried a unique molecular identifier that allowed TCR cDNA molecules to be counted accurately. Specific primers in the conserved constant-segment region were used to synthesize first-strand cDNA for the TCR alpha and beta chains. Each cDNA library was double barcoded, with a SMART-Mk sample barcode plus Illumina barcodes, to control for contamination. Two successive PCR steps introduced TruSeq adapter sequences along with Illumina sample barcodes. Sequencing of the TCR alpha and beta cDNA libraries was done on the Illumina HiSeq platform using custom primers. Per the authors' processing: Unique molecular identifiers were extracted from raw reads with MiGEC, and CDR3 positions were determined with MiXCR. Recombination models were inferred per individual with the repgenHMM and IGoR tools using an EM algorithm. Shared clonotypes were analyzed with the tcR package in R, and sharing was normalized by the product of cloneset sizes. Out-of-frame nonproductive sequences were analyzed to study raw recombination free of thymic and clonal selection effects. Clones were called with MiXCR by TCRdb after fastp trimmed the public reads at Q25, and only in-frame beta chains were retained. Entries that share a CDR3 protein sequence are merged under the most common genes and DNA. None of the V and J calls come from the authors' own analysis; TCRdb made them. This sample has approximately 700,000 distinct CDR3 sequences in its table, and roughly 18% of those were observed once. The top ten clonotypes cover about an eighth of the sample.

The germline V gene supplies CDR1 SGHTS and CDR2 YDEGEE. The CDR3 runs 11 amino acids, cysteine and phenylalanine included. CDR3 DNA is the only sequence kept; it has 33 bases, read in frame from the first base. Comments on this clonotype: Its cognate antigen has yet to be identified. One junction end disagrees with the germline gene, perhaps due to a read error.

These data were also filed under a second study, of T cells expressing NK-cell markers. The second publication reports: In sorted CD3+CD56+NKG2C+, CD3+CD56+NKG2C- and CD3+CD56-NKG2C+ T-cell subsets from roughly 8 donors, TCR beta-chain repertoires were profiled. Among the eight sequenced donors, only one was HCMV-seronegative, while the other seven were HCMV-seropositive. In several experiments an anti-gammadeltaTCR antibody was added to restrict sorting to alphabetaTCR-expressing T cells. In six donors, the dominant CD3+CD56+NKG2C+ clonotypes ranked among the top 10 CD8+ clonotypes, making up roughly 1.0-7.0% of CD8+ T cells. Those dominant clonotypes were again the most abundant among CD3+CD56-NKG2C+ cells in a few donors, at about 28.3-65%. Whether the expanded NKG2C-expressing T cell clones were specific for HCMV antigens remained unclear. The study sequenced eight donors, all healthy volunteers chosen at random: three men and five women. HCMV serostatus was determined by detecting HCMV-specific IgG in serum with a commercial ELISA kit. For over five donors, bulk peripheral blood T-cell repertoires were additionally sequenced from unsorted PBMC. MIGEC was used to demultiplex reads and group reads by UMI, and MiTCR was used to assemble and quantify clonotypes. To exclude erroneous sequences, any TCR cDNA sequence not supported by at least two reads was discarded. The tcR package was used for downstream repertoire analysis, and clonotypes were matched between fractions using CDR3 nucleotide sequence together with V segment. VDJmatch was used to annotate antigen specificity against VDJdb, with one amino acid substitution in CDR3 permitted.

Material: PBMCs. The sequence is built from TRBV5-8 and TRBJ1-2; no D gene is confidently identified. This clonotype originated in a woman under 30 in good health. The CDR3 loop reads CASSFGQLGPF. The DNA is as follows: TGTGCCAGCAGCTTTGGGCAGCTTGGCCCCTTC.